The source of this T cell receptor beta chain is a study of cytomegalovirus exposure and HLA in healthy donors. General study points: Indistinguishable V segments, including TRBV6-2 and TRBV6-3, were excluded. Researchers catalogued some 160 TCR beta chains as cytomegalovirus-associated. In a later analysis, TCR beta V- and J-gene trimming was associated with a missense DCLRE1C variant. In a later analysis, DRB1 alleles had the most associated TCRs; HLA-C alleles the fewest.

With regard to this clone: Antigen specificity is unknown.

The CDR3 extends over 15 amino acids. The germline CDR1 and CDR2 sequences are MNHNS and SASEGT. V was clipped by 6 bases and J by 0 bases, with 13 bases between them. The PCR used 60 Vbeta and 13 Jbeta primers. Profiling relied on immunoSEQ multiplex PCR, and the TCRdb table lists in-frame clones only, not all of them. The sample table sets out tens of thousands of clones. The chain joins TRBV6-1 to TRBJ2-3; D perhaps matches TRBD2 (5 bases). Source material: PBMCs. The sequence came from a middle-aged woman in good health and CMV-seropositive. The DNA for the CDR3 is TGTGCCAGCAGAGGTCTAGCTCTTAGCACAGATACGCAGTATTTT. Residues: CASRGLALSTDTQYF.